This TCR beta chain was captured in a study of T cells in Graves' hyperthyroidism and ophthalmopathy. In this sample, this clonotype turned up many times. RNA transcripts yielded amplified TCR beta CDR3 regions. A first-round RT-PCR of the TCR CDR3 used the HTBI primer set. TCRdb re-called the multiplex PCR reads with MiXCR, one entry per CDR3 protein. The sample shows more than 500,000 distinct CDR3 sequences, about 17% of them seen only once. Material for sequencing was blood. The origin of this receptor is a woman aged 25 to 45 with Graves' hyperthyroidism.

This chain's CDR3 is CATSRDPPGTGGVNTQYF. CDR3 nucleotides: TGTGCCACCAGCAGAGATCCCCCCGGGACAGGGGGTGTGAATACGCAGTATTTT. The chain joins TRBV15 to TRBJ2-3; 11 positions match TRBD1. V was pared by 0 bases and J by 7 bases, with 12 bases of the junction left unmatched. The CDR3 sequence is 18 residues long. Per the germline V gene, CDR1 is LNHNV and CDR2 is YYDKDF (reference sequence).